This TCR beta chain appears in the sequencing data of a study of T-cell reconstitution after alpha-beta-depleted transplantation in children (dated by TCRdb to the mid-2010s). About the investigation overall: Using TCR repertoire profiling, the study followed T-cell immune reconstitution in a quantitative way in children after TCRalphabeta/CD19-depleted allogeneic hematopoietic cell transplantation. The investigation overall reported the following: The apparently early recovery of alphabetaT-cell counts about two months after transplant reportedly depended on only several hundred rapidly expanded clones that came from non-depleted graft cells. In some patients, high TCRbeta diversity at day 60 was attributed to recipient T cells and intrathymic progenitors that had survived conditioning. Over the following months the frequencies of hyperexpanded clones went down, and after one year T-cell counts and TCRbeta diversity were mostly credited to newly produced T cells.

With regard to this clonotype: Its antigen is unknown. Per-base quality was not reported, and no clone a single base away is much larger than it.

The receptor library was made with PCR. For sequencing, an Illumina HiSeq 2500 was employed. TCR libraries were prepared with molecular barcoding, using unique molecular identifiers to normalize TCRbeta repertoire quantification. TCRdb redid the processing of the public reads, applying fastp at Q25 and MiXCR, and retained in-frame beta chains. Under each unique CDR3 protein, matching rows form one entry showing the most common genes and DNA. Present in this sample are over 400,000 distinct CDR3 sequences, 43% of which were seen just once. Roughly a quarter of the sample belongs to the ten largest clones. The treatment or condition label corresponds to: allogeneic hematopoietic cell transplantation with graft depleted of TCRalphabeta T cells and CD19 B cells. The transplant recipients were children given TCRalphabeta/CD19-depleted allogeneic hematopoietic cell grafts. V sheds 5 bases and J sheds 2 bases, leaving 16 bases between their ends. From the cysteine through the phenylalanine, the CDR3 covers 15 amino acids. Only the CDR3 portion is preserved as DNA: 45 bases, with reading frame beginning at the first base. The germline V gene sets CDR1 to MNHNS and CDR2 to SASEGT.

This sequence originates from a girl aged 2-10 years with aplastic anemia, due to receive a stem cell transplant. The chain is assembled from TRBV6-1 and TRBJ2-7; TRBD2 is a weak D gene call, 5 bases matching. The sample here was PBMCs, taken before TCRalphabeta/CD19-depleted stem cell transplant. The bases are TGTGCCAGCAGTCTCAAGGGATTCGGGGCCTACGAGCAGTACTTC. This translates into CASSLKGFGAYEQYF.